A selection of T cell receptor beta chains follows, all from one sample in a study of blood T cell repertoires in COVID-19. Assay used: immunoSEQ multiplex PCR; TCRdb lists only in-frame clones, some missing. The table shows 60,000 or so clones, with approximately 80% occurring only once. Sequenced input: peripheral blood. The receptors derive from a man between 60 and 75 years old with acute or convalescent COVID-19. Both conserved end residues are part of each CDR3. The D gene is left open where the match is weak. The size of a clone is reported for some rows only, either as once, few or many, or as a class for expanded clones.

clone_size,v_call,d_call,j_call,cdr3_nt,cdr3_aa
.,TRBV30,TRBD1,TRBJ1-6,TGTGCCTGGAGTGTAGGGACAGGGGGAAGGGCCCTCCACTTT,CAWSVGTGGRALHF
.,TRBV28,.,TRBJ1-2,TGTGCCAGCAGGCTGGCCGGGACTGCAGAGAAGTCTGGCTACACCTTC,CASRLAGTAEKSGYTF
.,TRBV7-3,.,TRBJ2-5,TGTGCCAGCAGTTTATCTCACGGTGGGACCCAGTACTTC,CASSLSHGGTQYF
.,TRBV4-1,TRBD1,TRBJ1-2,TGCGCCAGCAGCCAAATGGACAGGGCCTATGGCTACACCTTC,CASSQMDRAYGYTF
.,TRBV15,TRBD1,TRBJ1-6,TGTGCCACCAGCAGTGACAGGGGTGGGTCCTATAATTCACCCCTCCACTTT,CATSSDRGGSYNSPLHF
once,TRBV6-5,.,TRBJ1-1,TGTGCCAGCAGTTTGGACAGCCAGAACACTGAAGCTTTCTTT,CASSLDSQNTEAFF
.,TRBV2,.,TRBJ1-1,TGTGCCAGCAGTGCGGAGAGTAACACTGAAGCTTTCTTT,CASSAESNTEAFF
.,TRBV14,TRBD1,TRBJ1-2,TGTGCCAGCAGCCCCGGGACAGCAGTCAACTATGGCTACACCTTC,CASSPGTAVNYGYTF
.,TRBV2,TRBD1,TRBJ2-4,TGTGCCAGCAGCAAAAAGGGGACAGGGATGGAGTCCAAAAACATTCAGTACTTC,CASSKKGTGMESKNIQYF
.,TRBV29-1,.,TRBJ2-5,TGCAGCGTTTTGACAGAAGAGACCCAGTACTTC,CSVLTEETQYF
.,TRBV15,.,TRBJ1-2,TGTGCCACCAGCAGGGGGGCAGTAGGCTACACCTTC,CATSRGAVGYTF
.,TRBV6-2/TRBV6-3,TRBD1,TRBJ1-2,TGTGCCAGCAGTAGAGGGGGCCGTAACTATGGCTACACCTTC,CASSRGGRNYGYTF
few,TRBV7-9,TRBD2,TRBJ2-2,TGTGCCAGCCCGGTACTAGCGGGTCCTTCTGTCGGGGAGCTGTTTTTT,CASPVLAGPSVGELFF
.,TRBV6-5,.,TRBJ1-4,TGTGCCAGCAGGCCCAGGGCAACTAATGAAAAACTGTTTTTT,CASRPRATNEKLFF
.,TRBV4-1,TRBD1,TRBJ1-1,TGCGCCAGCAGCCAAAGACTGACAGGGGGTTTGGGCACTGAAGCTTTCTTT,CASSQRLTGGLGTEAFF
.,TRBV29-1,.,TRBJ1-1,TGCAGCGTTGCAAAGCCCGGACTAGAAGCTTTCTTT,CSVAKPGLEAFF
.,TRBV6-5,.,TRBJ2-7,TGTGCCAGCAGTCCTTCTAGATACTCCTACGAGCAGTACTTC,CASSPSRYSYEQYF
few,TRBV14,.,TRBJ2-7,TGTGCCAGCAGCCGCAAGTACACCTACGAGCAGTACTTC,CASSRKYTYEQYF
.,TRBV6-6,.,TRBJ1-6,TGTGCCAGCACCGTGGCGGATTCACCCCTCCACTTT,CASTVADSPLHF
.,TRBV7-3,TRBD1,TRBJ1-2,TGTGCCAGCAGCTCCTCGGGACAGGGGGGTGGCTACACCTTC,CASSSSGQGGGYTF
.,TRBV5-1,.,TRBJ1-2,TGCGCCAGCAGCTTGGAGGCGGGAGTAGTGGGAGGCTACACCTTC,CASSLEAGVVGGYTF
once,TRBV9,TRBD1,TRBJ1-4,TGTGCCAGCAGCTCGGGACAGGGGCTCGGGGAAAAACTGTTTTTT,CASSSGQGLGEKLFF
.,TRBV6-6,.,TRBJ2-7,TGTGCCAGCAGGCCTGCCCCAACTAGTGACGAGCAGTACTTC,CASRPAPTSDEQYF